The source of this T cell receptor (beta chain) is a study of T cell responses to AZD1222 COVID-19 vaccine. This CDR3 has 16 amino acids. Looked up from germline, CDR1 is SEHNR and CDR2 is FQNEAQ (reference sequence). V lost 1 base to trimming and J lost 0 bases, with 10 bases between them. This clone showed up just once. Data came from immunoSEQ multiplex PCR; TCRdb stores just in-frame clones and leaves some out. The repertoire includes 120,000 or so clones, 90% of them detected once, and 4% to 5.5% sits in the top ten. Sequencing was performed on peripheral blood, taken on day 0 of MenACWY control vaccination. The genes are TRBV7-9 and TRBJ2-1, with D unresolved. The clonotype was recovered from an adult in good health. The CDR3 coding sequence is TGTGCCAGCAGCTTAGTGCGGAAAAGCTCCTACAATGAGCAGTTCTTC. Translating it yields CASSLVRKSSYNEQFF.